This is a list of T cell receptor beta chains from one sample in a study of blood T cell repertoires in COVID-19. Method: immunoSEQ multiplex PCR; TCRdb's copy keeps in-frame clones and lacks some. This sample yields some 250,000 clones, of which around four fifths are seen a single time; about an eighth belongs to the top ten. The sample was peripheral blood. These receptors came from a woman in her fifties or sixties with active or convalescent COVID-19. Both conserved end residues are part of each CDR3. Each record gives: J gene, clone size, V gene, D gene, CDR3 protein, CDR3 DNA. A D gene is named only where the DNA matches it firmly. Some rows mark clone size as missing; the rest say once, few, many or name a class of expanded clone.

J: TRBJ2-7
size: NA
V: TRBV7-2
D: TRBD1
CDR3: CASSQGAKQYF
DNA: TGTGCCAGCAGTCAGGGGGCCAAGCAGTACTTC

J: TRBJ2-7
size: NA
V: TRBV5-1
D: NA
CDR3: CASSPRGASYEQYF
DNA: TGCGCCAGCAGCCCCCGTGGGGCTTCCTACGAGCAGTACTTC

J: TRBJ1-6
size: NA
V: TRBV27
D: NA
CDR3: CASSSAASSYNSPLHF
DNA: TGTGCCAGCAGTTCGGCCGCTAGCTCCTATAATTCACCCCTCCACTTT

J: TRBJ2-6
size: NA
V: TRBV7-6
D: NA
CDR3: CASSLQAAQSGANVLTF
DNA: TGTGCCAGCAGCTTACAGGCAGCACAGTCTGGGGCCAACGTCCTGACTTTC

J: TRBJ2-1
size: NA
V: TRBV27
D: NA
CDR3: CASSPLKGGGPNEQFF
DNA: TGTGCCAGCAGTCCCCTTAAGGGGGGGGGCCCTAATGAGCAGTTCTTC

J: TRBJ2-5
size: NA
V: TRBV20-1
D: NA
CDR3: CSASFGLRETQYF
DNA: TGCAGTGCTAGTTTTGGGTTGCGGGAGACCCAGTACTTC

J: TRBJ1-1
size: NA
V: TRBV5-4
D: TRBD1
CDR3: CASSSNLVGQGSAFF
DNA: TGTGCCAGCAGCTCAAACCTAGTCGGACAGGGGAGCGCTTTCTTT

J: TRBJ2-3
size: NA
V: TRBV29-1
D: TRBD2
CDR3: CSASGTSVKDTQYF
DNA: TGCAGCGCCTCCGGGACTAGCGTTAAGGATACGCAGTATTTT

J: TRBJ1-1
size: few
V: TRBV11-3
D: NA
CDR3: CASSAGYRNTEAFF
DNA: TGTGCCAGCAGCGCAGGGTATCGGAACACTGAAGCTTTCTTT

J: TRBJ2-3
size: NA
V: TRBV5-4
D: TRBD2
CDR3: CASSSVAGGPGDTQYF
DNA: TGTGCCAGCAGCTCGGTAGCGGGGGGGCCCGGAGATACGCAGTATTTT